This entry lists 16 T cell receptor beta chains sequenced from one sample in a study of chemoradiotherapy in HPV16-positive cancers. Libraries were prepared by immunoSEQ multiplex PCR; TCRdb keeps only in-frame clonotypes and omits some of them. The sample has roughly 15,000 clones, 78% seen once. Sample collection was performed from a patient who underwent chemoradiotherapy. The receptor source for this set is a human donor with HPV-associated anogenital cancer.

This CDR3 is CASSLPDNEQFF. The CDR3 DNA is TGTGCCAGCAGCTTGCCCGACAATGAGCAGTTCTTC. V is TRBV5-6 and J is TRBJ2-1; no definite D call. Per germline, CDR1 SGHDT and CDR2 YYEEEE. CDR3 length: 12 amino acids. V shed 1 base and J shed 5 bases, with 4 bases lying between them.

The CDR3 region has the DNA TGTGCCAGCAGTGAACAGTTTCCGGGCGGGGAAAAACTGTTTTTT. Translated, it gives CASSEQFPGGEKLFF. The chain has TRBV2 and TRBJ1-4; D call uncertain. The CDR3 consists of 15 residues. The V end lost 2 bases, the J end lost 8 bases, and 15 bases lay between the germline ends. The germline gives CDR1 SNHLY, CDR2 FYNNEI.

The V gene is TRBV28, the J gene TRBJ1-3; tentative D call: TRBD1 (6 bases). Germline CDR1 MDHEN, CDR2 SYDVKM. Trimming shortened V by 6 bases and J by 4 bases, and 13 bases separated the two germline ends. The CDR3 spans 14 residues. CDR3 residues: CASSTRQAGNTIYF. The CDR3 region has the DNA TGTGCCAGCAGCACGCGACAGGCGGGAAACACCATATATTTT.

The CDR3 here is CASSQRLNEPQHF. Here the CDR3 DNA reads TGCGCCAGCAGCCAACGTTTAAATGAGCCCCAGCATTTT. V gene TRBV4-3 combines with J gene TRBJ1-5, with unresolved D. V lost 2 bases and J lost 8, with 10 bases in between. CDR1 and CDR2 (germline): LGHNA, YSLEER. The CDR3 consists of 13 residues.

This clone was recorded a few times. The chain has TRBV28 and TRBJ1-2; D is unclear. The germline V gene encodes CDR1 MDHEN and CDR2 SYDVKM. The CDR3 has 11 residues. Trimming shortened V by 4 bases and J by 1 base, and 1 base separated the two germline ends. Written as DNA, the CDR3 is TGTGCCAGCAGTTATAACTATGGCTACACCTTC. It is translated as CASSYNYGYTF.

This clone was detected only a few times. The chain joins TRBV4-3 to TRBJ1-2; D is perhaps TRBD1 (5 bases). The germline gives CDR1 LGHNA, CDR2 YSLEER. CDR3 size: 15 residues. V lost 0 bases and J lost 4, with 12 bases in between. CDR3 sequence: CASSQEGPGGYGYTF. As DNA, the CDR3 is TGCGCCAGCAGCCAAGAGGGACCGGGGGGCTATGGCTACACCTTC.

The chain carries TRBV27 and TRBJ1-1; no clear D. Germline V lookup: CDR1 MNHEY, CDR2 SMNVEV (reference sequence). Trimming left V 5 bases short and J 1 base short, with 23 bases between. The CDR3 extends over 18 amino acids. The CDR3 DNA follows: TGTGCCAGCAGTCCAATATATCAGGAAGAGTGGCCGAACACTGAAGCTTTCTTT. It is translated as CASSPIYQEEWPNTEAFF.

The rearrangement joins TRBV5-4 to TRBJ1-1, with TRBD1 as a possible D gene (5 bases). Germline V gives CDR1 SGHNT, CDR2 YYREEE (reference sequence). This CDR3 has 14 amino acids. V was shortened by 0 bases and J by 6 bases, with 12 bases between the two germline ends. The CDR3 bases are TGTGCCAGCAGCTTGGCGCAGGGTGGTGCTGAAGCTTTCTTT. It codes for CASSLAQGGAEAFF.

The chain recombines TRBV4-2 with TRBJ2-1, with D maybe TRBD1 (6 bases). V was shortened by 4 bases and J by 3 bases, with 10 bases between the two germline ends. Germline V gives CDR1 LGHNA, CDR2 YNFKEQ. This CDR3 has 14 residues. The CDR3 DNA sequence: TGTGCCAGCAGCCCAACAGGGAACTACAATGAGCAGTTCTTC. Its translation is CASSPTGNYNEQFF.

V and J are TRBV7-6 and TRBJ2-3, with TRBD2 as a possible D gene (7 bases). Trimming left V 0 bases short and J 5 bases short, with 12 bases between. Per germline, CDR1 SGHVS and CDR2 FNYEAQ. The CDR3 has 15 residues. CDR3 nucleotide sequence: TGTGCCAGCAGCTTAGCGGGGGGGCGTAGAGATACGCAGTATTTT. Its protein product is CASSLAGGRRDTQYF.

This rearrangement joins TRBV6-6 to TRBJ2-7; perhaps TRBD1 as D (6 bases). This CDR3 has 15 residues. Germline V gene lookup returns CDR1 MNHNY and CDR2 SVGAGI (reference sequence). V lost 7 bases and J 9 bases, leaving 25 bases between the germline ends. The CDR3, as DNA: TGTGCCAGCACCCTAACCGGGACAAGCGATTTAGGGCAGTACTTC. Translating gives CASTLTGTSDLGQYF.

The CDR3 loop is CASFNRPRDRAHEQYF. In DNA, the CDR3 is TGCGCCAGCTTTAATCGACCCCGGGACAGGGCCCACGAGCAGTACTTC. The J gene is TRBJ2-7, the V gene TRBV5-1, with TRBD1 matching 9 bases. This CDR3 spans 16 amino acids. Germline CDR1 SGHRS, CDR2 YFSETQ. The junction had 16 bases not matched to a gene; V was cut back by 7 bases and J by 5 bases.

This chain uses TRBV4-3 with TRBJ1-1, with a tentative D call TRBD1 (6 bases). V was trimmed by 0 bases and J by 6 bases, leaving 14 bases between them. Germline lookup yields CDR1 LGHNA and CDR2 YSLEER. The CDR3 contains 15 residues. DNA of the CDR3: TGCGCCAGCAGCCAAGAACGGCTCAGGGGCGCTGAAGCTTTCTTT. It encodes CASSQERLRGAEAFF.

The rearrangement links TRBV7-2 to TRBJ2-5; 7 bases fit TRBD1. Trimming at V came to 0 bases and at J to 2 bases, leaving 6 bases not matched to a gene. Germline assignment: CDR1 SGHTA and CDR2 FQGNSA. This CDR3 comprises 16 residues. In DNA, the CDR3 is TGTGCCAGCAGCTTAGCGCGACAGGGTCGGCAAGAGACCCAGTACTTC. Translated: CASSLARQGRQETQYF.

This clone was counted between two and nine times. This sequence joins TRBV28 and TRBJ1-2; D unresolved. The CDR3 is 13 residues long. The germline V gene encodes CDR1 MDHEN and CDR2 SYDVKM. Trimming took 5 bases from V and 4 from J, leaving 11 bases between them. The CDR3 protein is CASSPRGIYGYTF. CDR3 sequence (DNA): TGTGCCAGCAGTCCTCGGGGTATCTATGGCTACACCTTC.

The CDR3 spells CAIGDRQGGTEAFF. Here the CDR3 DNA reads TGTGCCATCGGCGATAGACAGGGCGGGACTGAAGCTTTCTTT. The chain recombines TRBV10-3 with TRBJ1-1, with TRBD1 matching 7 bases. Germline CDR1 ENHRY, CDR2 SYGVKD. Trimming took 8 bases from V and 5 from J; bases not matched to a gene: 11. The CDR3 sequence is 14 residues long.